This entry describes one T cell receptor (beta chain). Unique molecular identifiers featured in how the TCRbeta library was prepared. TCRdb redid the calling of the PCR reads with MiXCR, one entry per CDR3 protein. The table has some 190,000 distinct CDR3 sequences, 11% seen once. The entry originates in a study of T-cell reconstitution after alpha-beta-depleted transplantation in children. The CDR3 has 13 amino acids. In germline, CDR1 is MNHEY, CDR2 SMNVEV (reference sequence). V was shortened by 2 bases and J by 6 bases, with 11 bases between the two germline ends. The chain joins TRBV27 to TRBJ2-7; no definite D call. This clonotype was obtained from a boy aged 2 to 10 with acute myeloid leukemia, due to receive a stem cell transplant. Specimen: PBMCs, collected before TCRalphabeta/CD19-depleted stem cell transplant. This chain's CDR3 is CASSLNMMGEQYF. The CDR3 region has the DNA TGTGCCAGCAGTTTAAATATGATGGGCGAGCAGTACTTC.